This T cell receptor (beta chain) appears in the sequencing data of a study of blood T cell repertoires in COVID-19. Study overall: Donors in the United States, Italy and Spain gave samples during acute or convalescent COVID-19. PBMCs, B-cell-depleted T cells, or T cells were the source of the cDNA or gDNA that made up the material.

Under the authors' procedure: Estimation of nucleated cell counts relied on the amplification of reference gene primers. Sequencing used immunoSEQ multiplex PCR; TCRdb keeps in-frame clones, though not all of them. V, J and clone size were drawn from that table, and D and trimming were deduced from the DNA. This sample has under 300,000 clones, with roughly 89% found just once. V shed 4 bases and J 5 bases; nucleotides not matched to a gene: 14. Per germline, CDR1 SGDLS and CDR2 YYNGEE. This CDR3 has 17 amino acids. The sequenced sample consisted of peripheral blood. The chain recombines TRBV9 with TRBJ1-5; 8 bases agree with TRBD1. The TCR originated in a man between 50 and 59 years old with acute or convalescent COVID-19. In DNA form, the CDR3 reads TGTGCCAGCAGCCCTCTGGGAAGGACAGGGCTTGATCAGCCCCAGCATTTT. Its protein product is CASSPLGRTGLDQPQHF. The full variable domain, its missing parts supplied by reference TRBV9 and TRBJ1-5, is DSGVTQTPKHLITATGQRVTLRCSPRSGDLSVYWYQQSLDQGLQFLIQYYNGEERAKGNILERFSAQQFPDLHSELNLSSLELGDSALYFCASSPLGRTGLDQPQHFGDGTRLSIL.